This T cell receptor beta chain was documented in a study of identical twins. Study results and limitations: Insertion counts were lower in abundant cord blood beta clonotypes, a trend that memory repertoires did not show.

In this sample, this clonotype turned up many times. Its antigen is undetermined. Every donor was a healthy Caucasian. Template switching, a step in the protocol, added a universal primer site, and cDNA carried unique molecular identifiers. TCRdb redid the calling of the 5' RACE reads with MiXCR, one entry per CDR3 protein. The sample lists about 570,000 distinct CDR3 sequences, over 8.5% seen once, with roughly 3% in the top ten. Germline CDR1 ENHRY, CDR2 SYGVKD. The CDR3 loop spans 13 amino acids. V was clipped by 2 bases and J by 5 bases, with 7 bases between them. These data were also reused for a study on yellow fever vaccine responses in identical twins. That work contributes: Among the twins, the vaccine T cell response reportedly seemed partly convergent and partly personalized.

Sequencing was done on a sample of PBMCs. This sequence was found in a woman aged 18-29 years in good health. The chain employs TRBV10-3 and TRBJ2-1; possibly TRBD2 for D (5 bases). The CDR3 is CAISERADNEQFF. The CDR3 DNA follows: TGTGCCATCAGTGAGCGAGCGGACAATGAGCAGTTCTTC.